This TCR beta chain was documented in a study of CD8+CD57+ T cells in acquired aplastic anemia. Overall study context: DNA per sorted CD4+ or CD8+ sample ranged 0.2 to 27.4 ug, averaging 3.2 ug. Study results and caveats: Around 27 CD8+ CDR3 sequences occurred in both the patients and the controls. Levels of CD8+ Simpson's diversity were not significantly distinct in patients versus controls.

Genomic DNA templated the TCR beta VDJ and CDR3 profiling. TCRdb reprocessed the reads with MiXCR, giving one entry per CDR3 protein. The profile shows 200,000 or so distinct CDR3 sequences, 64% of them singletons. The V gene's germline CDR1 is DFQATT and CDR2 SNEGSKA (reference sequence). CDR3 length equals 13 residues. Deletions cut 1 base from V and 7 bases from J, with 11 bases between. Turning to this clonotype: Its antigen is undetermined.

The V and J genes are TRBV20-1 and TRBJ2-1, with D possibly TRBD1 on 5 matching bases. The sample comprised sorted CD4+, CD8+, or CD8+CD57+ T cells (not recorded which) from PBMCs. The receptor's source is a human donor with severe aplastic anemia or a healthy control (not recorded which). The CDR3 spells CSARGRDSNEQFF. The CDR3 bases are TGCAGTGCTAGAGGCAGGGATTCAAATGAGCAGTTCTTC.